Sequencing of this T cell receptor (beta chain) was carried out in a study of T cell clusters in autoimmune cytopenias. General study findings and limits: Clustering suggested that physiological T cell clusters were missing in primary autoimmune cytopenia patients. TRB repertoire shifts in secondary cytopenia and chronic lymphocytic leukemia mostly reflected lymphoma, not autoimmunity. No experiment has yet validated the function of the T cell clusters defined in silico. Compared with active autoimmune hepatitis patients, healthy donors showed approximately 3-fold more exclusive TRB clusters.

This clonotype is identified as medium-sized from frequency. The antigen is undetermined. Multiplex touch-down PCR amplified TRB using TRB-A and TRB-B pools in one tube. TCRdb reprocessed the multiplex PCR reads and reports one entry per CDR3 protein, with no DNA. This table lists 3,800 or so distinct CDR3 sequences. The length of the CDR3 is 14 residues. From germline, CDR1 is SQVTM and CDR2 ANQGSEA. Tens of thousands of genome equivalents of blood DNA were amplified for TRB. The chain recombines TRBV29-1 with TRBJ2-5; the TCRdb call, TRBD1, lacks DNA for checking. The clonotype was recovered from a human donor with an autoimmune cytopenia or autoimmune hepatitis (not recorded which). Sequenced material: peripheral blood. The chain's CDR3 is CSVSLTGNQETQYF.